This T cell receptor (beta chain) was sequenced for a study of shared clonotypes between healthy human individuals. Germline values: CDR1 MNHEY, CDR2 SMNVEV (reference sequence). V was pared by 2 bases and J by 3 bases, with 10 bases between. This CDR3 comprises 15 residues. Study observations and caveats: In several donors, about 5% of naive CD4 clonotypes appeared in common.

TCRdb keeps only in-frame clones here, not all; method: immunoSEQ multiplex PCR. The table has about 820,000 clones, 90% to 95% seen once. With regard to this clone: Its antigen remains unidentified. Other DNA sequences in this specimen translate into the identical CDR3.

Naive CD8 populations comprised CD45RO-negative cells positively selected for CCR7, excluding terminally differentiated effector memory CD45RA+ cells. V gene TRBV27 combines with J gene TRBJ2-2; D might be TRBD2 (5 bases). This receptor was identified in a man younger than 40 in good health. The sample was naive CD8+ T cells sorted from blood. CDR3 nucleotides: TGTGCCAGCAGTTTACGTGGGAGAGACACCGGGGAGCTGTTTTTT. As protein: CASSLRGRDTGELFF.